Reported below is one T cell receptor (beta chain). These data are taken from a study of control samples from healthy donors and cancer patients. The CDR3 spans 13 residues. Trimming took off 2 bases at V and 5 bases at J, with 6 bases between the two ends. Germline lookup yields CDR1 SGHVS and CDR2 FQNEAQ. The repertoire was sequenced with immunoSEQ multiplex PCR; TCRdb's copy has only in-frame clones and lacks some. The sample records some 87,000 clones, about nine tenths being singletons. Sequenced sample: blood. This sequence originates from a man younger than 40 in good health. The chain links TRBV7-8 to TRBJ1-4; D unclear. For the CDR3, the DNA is TGTGCCAGCAGCTTAACGGAGAATGAAAAACTGTTTTTT. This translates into CASSLTENEKLFF.